The following is a TCR beta chain sequence with its context. These data belong to a study of blood T cell repertoires in COVID-19. Study details: Samples taken during acute and convalescent COVID-19 were collected in the United States, Italy and Spain. Sample material is recorded as cDNA or gDNA derived from T cells, B-cell-depleted T cells, or PBMCs.

V was pared by 6 bases and J by 2 bases, with 17 bases between. Per the germline V gene, CDR1 is SGHRS and CDR2 is YFSETQ. This CDR3 has 15 amino acids. Original handling: Estimation of nucleated cell counts relied on the amplification of reference gene primers. Libraries were prepared by immunoSEQ multiplex PCR; TCRdb keeps only in-frame clonotypes and omits some of them. The V and J calls and the clone size are those of that table, but D and trimming were determined from the DNA. The sample includes about 400,000 clones, about 89% of them seen just once. This sequence originates from a woman aged 30 to 39 with acute or convalescent COVID-19. The chain employs TRBV5-1 and TRBJ1-2; TRBD1 might be the D (5 bases). The sequencing sample was made of peripheral blood. CDR3 sequence: CASNGNSGANYGYTF. CDR3 bases: TGCGCCAGCAACGGAAACAGTGGGGCAAACTATGGCTACACCTTC.